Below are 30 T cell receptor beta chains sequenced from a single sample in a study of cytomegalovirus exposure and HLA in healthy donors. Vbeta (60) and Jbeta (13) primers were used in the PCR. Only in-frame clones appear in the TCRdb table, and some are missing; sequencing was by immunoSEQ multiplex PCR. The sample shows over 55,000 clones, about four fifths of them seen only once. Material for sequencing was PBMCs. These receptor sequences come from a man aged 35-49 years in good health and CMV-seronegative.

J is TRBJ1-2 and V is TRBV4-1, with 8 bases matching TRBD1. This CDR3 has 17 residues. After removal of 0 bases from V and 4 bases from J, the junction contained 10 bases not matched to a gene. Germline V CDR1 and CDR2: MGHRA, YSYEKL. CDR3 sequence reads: CASSQEVGTGPIYGYTF. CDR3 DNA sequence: TGCGCCAGCAGCCAAGAAGTGGGGACAGGACCAATCTATGGCTACACCTTC.

This CDR3 reads CASSKRPAAEGAYEQYF. The CDR3 nucleotides read TGTGCCAGTAGTAAAAGGCCGGCGGCCGAGGGGGCCTACGAGCAGTACTTC. The rearrangement links TRBV19 to TRBJ2-7, with D possibly matching TRBD1 (6 bases). V lost 4 bases, J lost 2 bases, and 21 bases lay in between. Germline CDR1 is LNHDA and CDR2 is SQIVND (reference sequence). CDR3 length equals 17 residues.

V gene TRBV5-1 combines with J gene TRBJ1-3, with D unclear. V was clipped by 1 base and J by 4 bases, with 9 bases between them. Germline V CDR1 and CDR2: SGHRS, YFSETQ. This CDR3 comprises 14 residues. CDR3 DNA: TGCGCCAGCAGCTTGTTTCCAAGCGGAAACACCATATATTTT. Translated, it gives CASSLFPSGNTIYF.

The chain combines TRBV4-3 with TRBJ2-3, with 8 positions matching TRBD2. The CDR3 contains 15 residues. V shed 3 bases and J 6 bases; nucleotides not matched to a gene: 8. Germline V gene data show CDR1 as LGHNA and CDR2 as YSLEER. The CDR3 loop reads CASSQSGGLRDTQYF. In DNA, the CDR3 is TGCGCCAGCAGCCAGTCGGGGGGGCTACGGGATACGCAGTATTTT.

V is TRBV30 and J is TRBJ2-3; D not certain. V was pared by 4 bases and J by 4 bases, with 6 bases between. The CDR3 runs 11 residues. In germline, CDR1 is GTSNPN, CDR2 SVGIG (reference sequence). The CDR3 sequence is CAWNSADTQYF. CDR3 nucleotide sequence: TGTGCCTGGAACTCCGCAGATACGCAGTATTTT.

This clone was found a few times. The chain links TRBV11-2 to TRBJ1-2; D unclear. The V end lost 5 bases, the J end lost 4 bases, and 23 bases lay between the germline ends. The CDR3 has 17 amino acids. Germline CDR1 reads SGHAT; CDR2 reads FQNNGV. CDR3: CASSPGGLETTGYGYTF. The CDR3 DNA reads TGTGCCAGCAGCCCGGGAGGCCTAGAAACAACGGGCTATGGCTACACCTTC.

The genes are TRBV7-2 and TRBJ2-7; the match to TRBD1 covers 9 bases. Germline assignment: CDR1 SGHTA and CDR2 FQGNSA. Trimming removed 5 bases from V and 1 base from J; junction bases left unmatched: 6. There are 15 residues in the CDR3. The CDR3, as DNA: TGTGCCAGCAGCCATCGGACAGGGGCATCCTACGAGCAGTACTTC. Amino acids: CASSHRTGASYEQYF. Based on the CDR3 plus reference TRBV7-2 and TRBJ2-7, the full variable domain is GAGVSQSPSNKVTEKGKDVELRCDPISGHTALYWYRQSLGQGLEFLIYFQGNSAPDKSGLPSDRFSAERTGGSVSTLTIQRTQQEDSAVYLCASSHRTGASYEQYFGPGTRLTVT.

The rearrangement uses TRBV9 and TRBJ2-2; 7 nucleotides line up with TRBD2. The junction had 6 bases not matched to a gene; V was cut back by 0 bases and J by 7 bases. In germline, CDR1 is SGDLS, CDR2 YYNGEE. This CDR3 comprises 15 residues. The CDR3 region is CASSVEAAGVGELFF. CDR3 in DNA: TGTGCCAGCAGCGTAGAGGCGGCGGGGGTCGGGGAGCTGTTTTTT.

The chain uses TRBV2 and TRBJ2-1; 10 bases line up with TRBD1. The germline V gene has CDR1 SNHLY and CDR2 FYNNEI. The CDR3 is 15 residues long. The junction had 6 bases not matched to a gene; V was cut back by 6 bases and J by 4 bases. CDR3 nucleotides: TGTGCCAGCAGGGACGACAGGGGGCGATACAATGAGCAGTTCTTC. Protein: CASRDDRGRYNEQFF.

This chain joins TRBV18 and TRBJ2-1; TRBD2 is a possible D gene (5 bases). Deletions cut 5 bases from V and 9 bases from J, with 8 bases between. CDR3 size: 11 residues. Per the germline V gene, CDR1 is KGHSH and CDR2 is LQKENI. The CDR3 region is CASSERSEQFF. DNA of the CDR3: TGTGCCAGCTCAGAGCGGAGTGAGCAGTTCTTC.

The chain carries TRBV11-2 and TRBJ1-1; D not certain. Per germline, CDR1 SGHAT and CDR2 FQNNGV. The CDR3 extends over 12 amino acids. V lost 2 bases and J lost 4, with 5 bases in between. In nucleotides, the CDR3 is TGTGCCAGCAGCTTATCGGGCACTGAAGCTTTCTTT. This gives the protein CASSLSGTEAFF.

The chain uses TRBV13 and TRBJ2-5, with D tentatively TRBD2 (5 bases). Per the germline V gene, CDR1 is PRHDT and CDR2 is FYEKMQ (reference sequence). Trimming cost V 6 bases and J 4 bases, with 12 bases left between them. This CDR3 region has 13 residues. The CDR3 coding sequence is TGTGCCAGCAGAACCCTCGGAGGAGAGACCCAGTACTTC. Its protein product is CASRTLGGETQYF.

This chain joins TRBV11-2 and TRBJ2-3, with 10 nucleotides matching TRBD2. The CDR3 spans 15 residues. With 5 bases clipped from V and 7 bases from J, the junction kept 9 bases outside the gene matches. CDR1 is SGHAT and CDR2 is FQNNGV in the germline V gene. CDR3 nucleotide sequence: TGTGCCAGCAGCGCCAGGGGACTAGCGATGAATACGCAGTATTTT. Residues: CASSARGLAMNTQYF.

CDR3 sequence reads: CASSPLGTGVPYGYTF. CDR3 nucleotide sequence: TGTGCCAGCTCACCATTAGGGACAGGGGTGCCCTATGGCTACACCTTC. V gene TRBV18 combines with J gene TRBJ1-2, with 10 bases that match TRBD1. Germline V gene data show CDR1 as KGHSH and CDR2 as LQKENI. V dropped 2 bases and J dropped 4; count of bases not matched to a gene: 7. CDR3 length: 16 residues.

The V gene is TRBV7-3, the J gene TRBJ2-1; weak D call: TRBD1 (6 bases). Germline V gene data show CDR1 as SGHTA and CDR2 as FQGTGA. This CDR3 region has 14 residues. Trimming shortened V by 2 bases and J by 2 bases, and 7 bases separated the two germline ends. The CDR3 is CASSLGGPYNEQFF. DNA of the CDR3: TGTGCCAGCAGCTTAGGGGGCCCCTACAATGAGCAGTTCTTC.

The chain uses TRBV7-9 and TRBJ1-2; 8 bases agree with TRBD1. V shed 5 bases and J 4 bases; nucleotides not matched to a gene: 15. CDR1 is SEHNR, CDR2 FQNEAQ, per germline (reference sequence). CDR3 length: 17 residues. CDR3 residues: CASSQSAGTGIGYGYTF. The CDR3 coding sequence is TGTGCCAGCAGCCAAAGCGCCGGGACAGGCATCGGCTATGGCTACACCTTC.

CDR3 coding DNA: TGTGCCAGCAGAGGTGGAGACTATGGCTACACCTTC. This translates into CASRGGDYGYTF. The genes are TRBV28 and TRBJ1-2; the D is unclear. Per the germline V gene, CDR1 is MDHEN and CDR2 is SYDVKM. V lost 6 bases, J lost 3 bases, and 8 bases lay in between. CDR3 length equals 12 residues.

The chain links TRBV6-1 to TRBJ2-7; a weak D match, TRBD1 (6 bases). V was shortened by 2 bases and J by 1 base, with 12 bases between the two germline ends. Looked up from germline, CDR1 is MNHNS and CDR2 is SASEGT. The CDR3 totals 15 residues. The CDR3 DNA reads TGTGCCAGCAGTGAAAGGGAAAGGGGGTCCTACGAGCAGTACTTC. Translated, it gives CASSERERGSYEQYF.

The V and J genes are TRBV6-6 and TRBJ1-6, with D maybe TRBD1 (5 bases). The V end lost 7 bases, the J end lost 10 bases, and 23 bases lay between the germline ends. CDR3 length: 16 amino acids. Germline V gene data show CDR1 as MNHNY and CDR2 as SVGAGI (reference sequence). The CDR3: CASMGPGLPLQSPLHF. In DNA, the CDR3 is TGTGCCAGCATGGGGCCGGGACTGCCTTTACAGTCACCCCTCCACTTT.

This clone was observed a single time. CDR3 region: CASRPPGSGNTIYF. The DNA of the CDR3 is TGTGCCAGCAGACCGCCCGGGTCTGGAAACACCATATATTTT. The gene calls are TRBV4-2 and TRBJ1-3, with D hard to call. This CDR3 comprises 14 residues. Germline-derived CDR1 and CDR2 are LGHNA and YNFKEQ. Trimming stripped 6 bases from V and 1 base from J, with 10 bases between.

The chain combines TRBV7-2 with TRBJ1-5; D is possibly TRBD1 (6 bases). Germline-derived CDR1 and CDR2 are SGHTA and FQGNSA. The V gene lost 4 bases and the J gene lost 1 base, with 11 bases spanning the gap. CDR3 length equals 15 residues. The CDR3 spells CASSSYRASNQPQHF. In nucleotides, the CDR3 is TGTGCCAGCAGCTCCTACAGGGCGAGCAATCAGCCCCAGCATTTT.

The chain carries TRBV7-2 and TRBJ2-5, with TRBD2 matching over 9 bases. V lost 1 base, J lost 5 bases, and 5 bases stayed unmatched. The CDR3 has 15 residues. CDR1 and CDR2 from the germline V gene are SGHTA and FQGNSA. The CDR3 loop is CASSLVSGGGETQYF. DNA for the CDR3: TGTGCCAGCAGCTTAGTTAGCGGGGGCGGGGAGACCCAGTACTTC.

The CDR3 DNA sequence: TGTGCCAGCAGTGAAGCCGGACTAGCGGGGACAGATACGCAGTATTTT. It yields the protein CASSEAGLAGTDTQYF. The chain has TRBV25-1 and TRBJ2-3; 12 nucleotides line up with TRBD2. The germline V gene has CDR1 MGHDK and CDR2 SYGVNS. With V trimmed by 2 bases and J by 3 bases, 3 bases remained unmatched. This CDR3 has 16 amino acids. The full variable domain, rest sourced from reference TRBV25-1 and TRBJ2-3, is EADIYQTPRYLVIGTGKKITLECSQTMGHDKMYWYQQDPGMELHLIHYSYGVNSTEKGDLSSESTVSRIRTEHFPLTLESARPSHTSQYLCASSEAGLAGTDTQYFGPGTRLTVL.

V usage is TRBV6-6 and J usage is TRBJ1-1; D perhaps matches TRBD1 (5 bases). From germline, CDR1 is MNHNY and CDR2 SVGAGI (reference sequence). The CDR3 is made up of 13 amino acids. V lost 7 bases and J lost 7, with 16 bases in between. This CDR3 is CASTQGGRYEAFF. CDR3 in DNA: TGTGCCAGCACCCAGGGAGGCCGGTATGAAGCTTTCTTT.

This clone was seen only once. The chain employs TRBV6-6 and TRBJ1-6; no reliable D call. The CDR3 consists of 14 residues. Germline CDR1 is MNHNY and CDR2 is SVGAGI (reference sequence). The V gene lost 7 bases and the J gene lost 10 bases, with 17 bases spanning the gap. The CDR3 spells CASTTDSGGSPLHF. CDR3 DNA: TGTGCCAGCACTACGGATAGTGGCGGGTCACCCCTCCACTTT.

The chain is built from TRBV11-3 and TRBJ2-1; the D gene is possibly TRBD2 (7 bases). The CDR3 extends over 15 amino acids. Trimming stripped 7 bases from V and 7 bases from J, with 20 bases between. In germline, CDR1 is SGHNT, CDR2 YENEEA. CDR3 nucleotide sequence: TGTGCCAGCACCACCGGGGGGCCCTTTCAGAATGAGCAGTTCTTC. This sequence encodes CASTTGGPFQNEQFF. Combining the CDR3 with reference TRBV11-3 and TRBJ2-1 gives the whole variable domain EAGVVQSPRYKIIEKKQPVAFWCNPISGHNTLYWYLQNLGQGPELLIRYENEEAVDDSQLPKDRFSAERLKGVDSTLKIQPAELGDSAVYLCASTTGGPFQNEQFFGPGTRLTVL.

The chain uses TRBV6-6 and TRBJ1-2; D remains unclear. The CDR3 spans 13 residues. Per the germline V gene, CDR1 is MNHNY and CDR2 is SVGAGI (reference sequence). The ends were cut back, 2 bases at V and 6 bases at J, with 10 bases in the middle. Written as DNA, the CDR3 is TGTGCCAGCAGTTACAATCCTGGCAATGGCTACACCTTC. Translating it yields CASSYNPGNGYTF.

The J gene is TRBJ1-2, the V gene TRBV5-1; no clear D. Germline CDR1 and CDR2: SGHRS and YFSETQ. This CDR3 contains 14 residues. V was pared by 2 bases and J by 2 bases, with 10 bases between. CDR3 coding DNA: TGCGCCAGCAGCTTCCCTAATCCCAACTATGGCTACACCTTC. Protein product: CASSFPNPNYGYTF. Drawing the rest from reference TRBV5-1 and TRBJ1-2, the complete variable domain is KAGVTQTPRYLIKTRGQQVTLSCSPISGHRSVSWYQQTPGQGLQFLFEYFSETQRNKGNFPGRFSGRQFSNSRSEMNVSTLELGDSALYLCASSFPNPNYGYTFGSGTRLTVV.

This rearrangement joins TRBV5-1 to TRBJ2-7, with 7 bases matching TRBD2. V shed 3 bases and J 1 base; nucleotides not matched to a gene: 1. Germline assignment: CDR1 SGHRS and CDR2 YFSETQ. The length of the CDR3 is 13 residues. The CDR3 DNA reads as TGCGCCAGCAGCTCGGGACTATCCTACGAGCAGTACTTC. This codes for CASSSGLSYEQYF. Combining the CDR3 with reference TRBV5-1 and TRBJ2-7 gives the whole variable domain KAGVTQTPRYLIKTRGQQVTLSCSPISGHRSVSWYQQTPGQGLQFLFEYFSETQRNKGNFPGRFSGRQFSNSRSEMNVSTLELGDSALYLCASSSGLSYEQYFGPGTRLTVT.

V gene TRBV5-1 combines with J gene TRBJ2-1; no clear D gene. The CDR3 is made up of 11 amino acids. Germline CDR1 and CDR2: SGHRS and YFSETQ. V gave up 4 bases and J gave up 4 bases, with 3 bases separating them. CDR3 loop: CASSLYNEQFF. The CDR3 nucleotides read TGCGCCAGCAGCCTATACAATGAGCAGTTCTTC.